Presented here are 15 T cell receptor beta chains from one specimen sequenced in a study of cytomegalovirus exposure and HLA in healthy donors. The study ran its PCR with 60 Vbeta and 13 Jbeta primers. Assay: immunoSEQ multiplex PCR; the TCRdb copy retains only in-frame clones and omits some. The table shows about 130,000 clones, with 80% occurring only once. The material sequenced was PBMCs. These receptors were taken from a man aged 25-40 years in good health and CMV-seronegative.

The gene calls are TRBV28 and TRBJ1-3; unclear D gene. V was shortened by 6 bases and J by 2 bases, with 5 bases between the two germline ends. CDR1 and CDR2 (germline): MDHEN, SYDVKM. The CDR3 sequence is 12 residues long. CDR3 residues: CASRAAGNTIYF. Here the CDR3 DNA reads TGTGCCAGCAGGGCAGCTGGAAACACCATATATTTT.

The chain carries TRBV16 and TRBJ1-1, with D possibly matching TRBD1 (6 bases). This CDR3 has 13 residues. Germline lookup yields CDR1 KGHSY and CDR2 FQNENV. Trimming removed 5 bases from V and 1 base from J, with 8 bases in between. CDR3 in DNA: TGTGCCAGCAGCTTGACAGGGAACACTGAAGCTTTCTTT. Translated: CASSLTGNTEAFF.

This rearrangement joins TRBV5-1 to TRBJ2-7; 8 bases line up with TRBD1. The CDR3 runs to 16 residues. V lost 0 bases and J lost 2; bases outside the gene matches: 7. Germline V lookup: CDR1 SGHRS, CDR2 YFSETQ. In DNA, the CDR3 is TGCGCCAGCAGCTTGGGGTACGGGACAGGCGCCTACGAGCAGTACTTC. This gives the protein CASSLGYGTGAYEQYF.

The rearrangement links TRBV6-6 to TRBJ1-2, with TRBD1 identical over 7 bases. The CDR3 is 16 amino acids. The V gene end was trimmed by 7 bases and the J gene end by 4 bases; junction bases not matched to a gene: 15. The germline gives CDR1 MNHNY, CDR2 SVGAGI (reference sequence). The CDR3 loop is CASNQKFRDSPYGYTF. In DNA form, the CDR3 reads TGTGCCAGCAACCAGAAATTTCGGGACAGCCCCTATGGCTACACCTTC.

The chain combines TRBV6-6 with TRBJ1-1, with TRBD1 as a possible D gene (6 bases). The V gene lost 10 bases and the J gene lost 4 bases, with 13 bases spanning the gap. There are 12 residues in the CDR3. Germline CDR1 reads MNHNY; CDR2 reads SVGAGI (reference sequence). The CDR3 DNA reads TGTGCCAACCATAACAGGGTCACTGAAGCTTTCTTT. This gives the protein CANHNRVTEAFF.

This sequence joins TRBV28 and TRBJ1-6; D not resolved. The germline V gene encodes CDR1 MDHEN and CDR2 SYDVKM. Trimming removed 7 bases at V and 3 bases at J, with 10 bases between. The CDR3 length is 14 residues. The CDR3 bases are TGTGCCAGCAACCCAGGCTACTATAATTCACCCCTCCACTTT. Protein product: CASNPGYYNSPLHF.

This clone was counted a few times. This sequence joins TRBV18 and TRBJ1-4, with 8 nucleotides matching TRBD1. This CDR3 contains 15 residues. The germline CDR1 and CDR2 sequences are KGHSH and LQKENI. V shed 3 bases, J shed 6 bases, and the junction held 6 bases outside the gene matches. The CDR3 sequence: CASSPRTGIDEKLFF. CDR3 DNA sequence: TGTGCCAGCTCACCTCGGACAGGGATCGATGAAAAACTGTTTTTT. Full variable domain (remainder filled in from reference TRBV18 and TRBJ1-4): NAGVMQNPRHLVRRRGQEARLRCSPMKGHSHVYWYRQLPEEGLKFMVYLQKENIIDESGMPKERFSAEFPKEGPSILRIQQVVRGDSAAYFCASSPRTGIDEKLFFGSGTQLSVL.

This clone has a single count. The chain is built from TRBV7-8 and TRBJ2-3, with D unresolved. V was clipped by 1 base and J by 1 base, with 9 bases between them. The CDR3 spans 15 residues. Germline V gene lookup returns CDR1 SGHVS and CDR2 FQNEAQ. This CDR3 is CASSLVRVRTDTQYF. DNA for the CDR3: TGTGCCAGCAGCTTAGTCCGGGTACGCACAGATACGCAGTATTTT.

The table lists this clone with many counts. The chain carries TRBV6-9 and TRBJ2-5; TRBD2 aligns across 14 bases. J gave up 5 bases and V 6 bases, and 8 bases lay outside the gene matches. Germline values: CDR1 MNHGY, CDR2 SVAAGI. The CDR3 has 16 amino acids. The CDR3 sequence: CASSRLAGGPGETQYF. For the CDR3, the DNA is TGTGCCAGCAGCCGACTAGCGGGAGGGCCCGGGGAGACCCAGTACTTC.

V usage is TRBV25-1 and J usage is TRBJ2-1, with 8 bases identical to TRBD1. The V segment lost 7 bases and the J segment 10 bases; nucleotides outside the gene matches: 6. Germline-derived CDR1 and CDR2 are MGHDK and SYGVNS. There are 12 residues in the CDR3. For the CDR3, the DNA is TGTGCCAGCACCCTCCGGGACAGGGAGCAGTTCTTC. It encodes CASTLRDREQFF.

DNA for the CDR3: TGTGCCAGCAGCTCCGTAGCGTTGGCCTACAATGAGCAGTTCTTC. Encoded protein: CASSSVALAYNEQFF. This chain joins TRBV11-2 and TRBJ2-1; tentatively, D is TRBD2 (5 bases). Germline V gene lookup returns CDR1 SGHAT and CDR2 FQNNGV. The CDR3 is 15 residues long. Trimming stripped 4 bases from V and 2 bases from J, with 12 bases between. The whole variable domain, filled in from reference TRBV11-2 and TRBJ2-1, reads EAGVAQSPRYKIIEKRQSVAFWCNPISGHATLYWYQQILGQGPKLLIQFQNNGVVDDSQLPKDRFSAERLKGVDSTLKIQPAKLEDSAVYLCASSSVALAYNEQFFGPGTRLTVL.

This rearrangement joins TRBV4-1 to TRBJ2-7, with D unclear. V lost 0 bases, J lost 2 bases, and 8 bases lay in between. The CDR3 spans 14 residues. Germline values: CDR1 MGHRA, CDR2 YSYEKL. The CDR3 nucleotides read TGCGCCAGCAGCCAAGACCCCGTCCCCTACGAGCAGTACTTC. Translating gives CASSQDPVPYEQYF.

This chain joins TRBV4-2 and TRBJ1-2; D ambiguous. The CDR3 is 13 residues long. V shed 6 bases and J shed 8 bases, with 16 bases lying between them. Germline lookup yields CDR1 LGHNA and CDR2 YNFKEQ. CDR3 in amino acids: CASSDSSGYGYTF. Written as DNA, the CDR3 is TGTGCCAGCAGTGACTCCTCTGGGTACGGCTACACCTTC.

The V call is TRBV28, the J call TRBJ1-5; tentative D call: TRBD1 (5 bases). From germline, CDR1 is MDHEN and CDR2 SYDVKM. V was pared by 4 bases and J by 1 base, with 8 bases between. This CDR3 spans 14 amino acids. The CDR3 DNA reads TGTGCCAGCAGTTACGGGGGGAGCAATCAGCCCCAGCATTTT. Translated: CASSYGGSNQPQHF.

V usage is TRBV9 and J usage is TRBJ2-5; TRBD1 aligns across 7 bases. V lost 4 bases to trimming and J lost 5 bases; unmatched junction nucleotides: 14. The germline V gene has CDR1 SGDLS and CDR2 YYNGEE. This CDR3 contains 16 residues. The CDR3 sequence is CASSTTTGLWGETQYF. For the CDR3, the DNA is TGTGCCAGCAGCACCACGACAGGGCTCTGGGGGGAGACCCAGTACTTC.